This is a list of T cell receptor beta chains from one sample in a study of T cell repertoires in ileal Crohn's disease. TCRdb's table, derived via immunoSEQ multiplex PCR, lists solely in-frame clones and lacks some. Seen here are under 2,500 clones, more than 75% observed once, and the top ten hold about 15%. The specimen was ileal tissue. The receptors derive from an adult with Crohn's disease. The CDR3 runs from the conserved cysteine through the conserved F or W. The D gene is left open where the match is weak. Clone sizes are given selectively: once, few, many, or a class where the clone is expanded.

abundance: .; j_gene: TRBJ2-5; v_gene: TRBV7-2; d_gene: .; CDR3aa: CASSLGQVGSGQETQYF; CDR3nt: TGTGCCAGCAGCTTAGGCCAGGTCGGAAGTGGGCAAGAGACCCAGTACTTC
abundance: large; j_gene: TRBJ2-5; v_gene: TRBV19; d_gene: TRBD2; CDR3aa: CASSIEGAGGETQYF; CDR3nt: TGTGCCAGTAGTATAGAAGGAGCGGGGGGAGAGACCCAGTACTTC
abundance: .; j_gene: TRBJ1-1; v_gene: TRBV11-3; d_gene: TRBD1; CDR3aa: CASSYRGPNTEAFF; CDR3nt: TGTGCCAGCAGCTACAGGGGCCCGAACACTGAAGCTTTCTTT
abundance: .; j_gene: TRBJ1-1; v_gene: TRBV18; d_gene: .; CDR3aa: CASSSSNTEAFF; CDR3nt: TGTGCCAGCTCATCGTCGAACACTGAAGCTTTCTTT
abundance: .; j_gene: TRBJ1-5; v_gene: TRBV28; d_gene: .; CDR3aa: CASSWTPYSNQPQHF; CDR3nt: TGTGCCAGCAGTTGGACACCCTATAGCAATCAGCCCCAGCATTTT
abundance: .; j_gene: TRBJ1-3; v_gene: TRBV9; d_gene: TRBD1; CDR3aa: CASSPRTGGTGNTIYF; CDR3nt: TGTGCCAGCAGCCCCCGGACAGGGGGCACTGGAAACACCATATATTTT
abundance: .; j_gene: TRBJ2-3; v_gene: TRBV27; d_gene: TRBD2; CDR3aa: CASTPYGEGPDTQYF; CDR3nt: TGTGCCAGCACCCCGTACGGGGAGGGCCCAGATACGCAGTATTTT
abundance: .; j_gene: TRBJ2-3; v_gene: TRBV15; d_gene: .; CDR3aa: CATSRDPGPRGDTQYF; CDR3nt: TGTGCCACCAGCAGAGACCCTGGGCCCCGCGGGGATACGCAGTATTTT
abundance: .; j_gene: TRBJ2-7; v_gene: TRBV7-2; d_gene: TRBD1; CDR3aa: CASSLLLMGQGRDEQYF; CDR3nt: TGTGCCAGCAGCTTACTGCTCATGGGACAGGGTCGCGACGAGCAGTACTTC
abundance: .; j_gene: TRBJ1-4; v_gene: TRBV6-1; d_gene: .; CDR3aa: CASSGGGKGNEKLFF; CDR3nt: TGTGCCAGCAGTGGGGGGGGGAAGGGTAATGAAAAACTGTTTTTT
abundance: .; j_gene: TRBJ1-2; v_gene: TRBV7-9; d_gene: .; CDR3aa: CASSSITGRVGYTF; CDR3nt: TGTGCCAGCAGCTCAATCACGGGCAGGGTTGGCTACACCTTC
abundance: .; j_gene: TRBJ2-1; v_gene: TRBV7-4; d_gene: TRBD2; CDR3aa: CAGVKLAEFYNEQFF; CDR3nt: TGTGCCGGGGTGAAACTAGCGGAATTCTACAATGAGCAGTTCTTC
abundance: .; j_gene: TRBJ2-7; v_gene: TRBV7-9; d_gene: .; CDR3aa: CASSGWTRSYEQYF; CDR3nt: TGTGCCAGCAGCGGTTGGACACGATCCTACGAGCAGTACTTC
abundance: .; j_gene: TRBJ1-4; v_gene: TRBV6-1; d_gene: .; CDR3aa: CASRGAGEKLFF; CDR3nt: TGTGCCAGCAGAGGGGCAGGGGAAAAACTGTTTTTT
abundance: .; j_gene: TRBJ2-7; v_gene: TRBV9; d_gene: .; CDR3aa: CASNRGGFSEQYF; CDR3nt: TGTGCCAGTAACAGGGGGGGGTTTAGCGAGCAGTACTTC
abundance: .; j_gene: TRBJ1-1; v_gene: TRBV5-5; d_gene: .; CDR3aa: CASNVQGRWEAFF; CDR3nt: TGTGCCAGCAACGTACAGGGTCGCTGGGAAGCTTTCTTT
abundance: .; j_gene: TRBJ2-1; v_gene: TRBV27; d_gene: TRBD1; CDR3aa: CASSLRQGGYNEQFF; CDR3nt: TGTGCCAGCAGTTTAAGACAGGGGGGTTACAATGAGCAGTTCTTC
abundance: .; j_gene: TRBJ2-7; v_gene: TRBV7-6; d_gene: .; CDR3aa: CASSFGGEQYF; CDR3nt: TGTGCCAGCAGCTTCGGAGGCGAGCAGTACTTC
abundance: .; j_gene: TRBJ1-1; v_gene: TRBV4-3; d_gene: .; CDR3aa: CASSQDMGSDTEAFF; CDR3nt: TGCGCCAGCAGCCAAGATATGGGCAGTGACACTGAAGCTTTCTTT
abundance: few; j_gene: TRBJ1-2; v_gene: TRBV20-1; d_gene: TRBD1; CDR3aa: CSAPRQGKTF; CDR3nt: TGCAGTGCTCCACGACAGGGAAAAACCTTC
abundance: .; j_gene: TRBJ2-5; v_gene: TRBV13; d_gene: TRBD1; CDR3aa: CATTGQGDETQYF; CDR3nt: TGTGCCACCACGGGACAGGGGGACGAGACCCAGTACTTC
abundance: .; j_gene: TRBJ1-1; v_gene: TRBV7-3; d_gene: .; CDR3aa: CASSLSGGPLEAFF; CDR3nt: TGTGCCAGCAGCTTAAGTGGAGGGCCCCTTGAAGCTTTCTTT
abundance: .; j_gene: TRBJ1-5; v_gene: TRBV27; d_gene: .; CDR3aa: CASSLGTNQPQHF; CDR3nt: TGTGCCAGCAGTTTGGGGACAAATCAGCCCCAGCATTTT
abundance: .; j_gene: TRBJ1-2; v_gene: TRBV10-3; d_gene: .; CDR3aa: CAITPGESGYTF; CDR3nt: TGTGCCATCACCCCGGGGGAGAGTGGCTACACCTTC
abundance: .; j_gene: TRBJ2-5; v_gene: TRBV11-3; d_gene: TRBD2; CDR3aa: CASSLRSGSGSTETQYF; CDR3nt: TGTGCCAGCAGCTTAAGGTCCGGTAGCGGGAGTACAGAGACCCAGTACTTC
abundance: .; j_gene: TRBJ2-6; v_gene: TRBV4-2; d_gene: .; CDR3aa: CASSQSDSSGANVLTF; CDR3nt: TGTGCCAGCAGCCAATCCGACAGCTCTGGGGCCAACGTCCTGACTTTC
abundance: .; j_gene: TRBJ2-5; v_gene: TRBV19; d_gene: .; CDR3aa: CASSKGGVQETQYF; CDR3nt: TGTGCCAGTAGCAAAGGGGGAGTCCAAGAGACCCAGTACTTC
abundance: .; j_gene: TRBJ2-3; v_gene: TRBV10-1; d_gene: .; CDR3aa: CASSVGGQTDTQYF; CDR3nt: TGCGCCAGCAGTGTGGGGGGGCAGACAGATACGCAGTATTTT